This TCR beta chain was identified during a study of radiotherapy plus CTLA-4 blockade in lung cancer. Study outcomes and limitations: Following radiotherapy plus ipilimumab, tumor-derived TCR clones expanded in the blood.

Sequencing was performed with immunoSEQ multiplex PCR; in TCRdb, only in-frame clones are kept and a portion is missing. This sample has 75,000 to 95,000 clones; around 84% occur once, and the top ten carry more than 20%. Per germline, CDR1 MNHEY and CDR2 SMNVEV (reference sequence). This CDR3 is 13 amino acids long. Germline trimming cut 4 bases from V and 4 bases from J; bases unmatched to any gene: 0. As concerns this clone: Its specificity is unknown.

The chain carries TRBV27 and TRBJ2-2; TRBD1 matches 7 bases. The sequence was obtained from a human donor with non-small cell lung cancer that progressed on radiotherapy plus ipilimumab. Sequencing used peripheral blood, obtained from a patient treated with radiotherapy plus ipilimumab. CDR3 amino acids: CASSSGGTGELFF. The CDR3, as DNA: TGTGCCAGCAGTTCAGGGGGCACCGGGGAGCTGTTTTTT.